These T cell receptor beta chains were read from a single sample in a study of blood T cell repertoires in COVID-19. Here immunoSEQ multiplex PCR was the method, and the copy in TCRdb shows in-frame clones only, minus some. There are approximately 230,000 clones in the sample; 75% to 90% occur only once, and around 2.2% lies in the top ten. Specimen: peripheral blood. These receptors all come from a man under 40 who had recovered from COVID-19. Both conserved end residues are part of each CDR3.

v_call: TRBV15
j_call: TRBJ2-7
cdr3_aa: CATSREGGVYEQYF

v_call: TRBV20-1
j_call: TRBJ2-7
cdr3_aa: CSARWHEGGYF

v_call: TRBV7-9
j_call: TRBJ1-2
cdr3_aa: CASNLPGQGKNGYGYTF

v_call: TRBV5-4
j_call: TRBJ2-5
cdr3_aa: CASSLVGDPGTQYF

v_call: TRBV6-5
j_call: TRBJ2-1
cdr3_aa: CASSYPQTGNNEQFF

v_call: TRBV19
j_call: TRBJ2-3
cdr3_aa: CASSIMTGGTDTQYF

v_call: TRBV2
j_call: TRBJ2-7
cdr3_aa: CASSPEWQGQYF

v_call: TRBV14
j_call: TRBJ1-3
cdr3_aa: CASSHGEMPRLSGNTIYF

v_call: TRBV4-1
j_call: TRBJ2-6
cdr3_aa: CASSLGPGTALAGANVLTF

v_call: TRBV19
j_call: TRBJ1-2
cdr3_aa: CATGPGIKYGYTF

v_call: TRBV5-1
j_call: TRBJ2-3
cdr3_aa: CASSLGGAGGRTDTQYF

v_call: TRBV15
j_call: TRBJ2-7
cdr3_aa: CATSGSGGQKIYEQYF

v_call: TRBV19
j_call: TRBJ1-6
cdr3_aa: CASLGSSYNSPLHF

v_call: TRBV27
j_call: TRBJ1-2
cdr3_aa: CASSFYGGNYGYTF

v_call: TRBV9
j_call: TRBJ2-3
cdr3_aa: CASSVAGLAGGTDTQYF

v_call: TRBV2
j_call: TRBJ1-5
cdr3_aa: CASSDEYQPQHF

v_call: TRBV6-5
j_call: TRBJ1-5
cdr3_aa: CASSSGQGRFQPQHF

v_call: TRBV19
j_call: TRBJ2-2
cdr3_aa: CASSIVPSGGPIGELFF

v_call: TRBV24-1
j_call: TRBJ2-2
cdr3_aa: CATSGGTGYTGELFF

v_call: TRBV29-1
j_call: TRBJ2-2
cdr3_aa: CSVEDMGPGELFF

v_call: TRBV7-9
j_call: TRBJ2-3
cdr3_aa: CASSPGGLAGDTQYF

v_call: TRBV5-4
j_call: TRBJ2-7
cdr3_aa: CASSPEGASYEQYF

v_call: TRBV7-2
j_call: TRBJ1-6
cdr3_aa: CASSLVIGGPGGSPLHF

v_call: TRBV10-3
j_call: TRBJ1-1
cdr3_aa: CAISERGTTAEAFF

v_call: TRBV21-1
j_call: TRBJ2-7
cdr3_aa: CASSATEHSYEQYF

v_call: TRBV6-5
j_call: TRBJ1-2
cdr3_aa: CASRGGPNVYGYTF

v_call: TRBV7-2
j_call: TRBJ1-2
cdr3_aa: CASSPRQGPLLGYGYTF

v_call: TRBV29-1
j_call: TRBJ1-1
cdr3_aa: CTHVPPRGGTEAFF

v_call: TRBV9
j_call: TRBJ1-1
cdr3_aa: CASSVVFRGDTEAFF

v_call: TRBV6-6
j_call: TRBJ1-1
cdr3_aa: CASSYQGAGTEAFF

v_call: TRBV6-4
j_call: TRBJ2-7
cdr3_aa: CASPGRRGAEAYEQYF

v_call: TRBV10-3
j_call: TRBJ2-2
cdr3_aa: CAISESRDRGSGELFF

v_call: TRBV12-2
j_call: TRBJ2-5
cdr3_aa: CASRLAERVAGGQETQYF

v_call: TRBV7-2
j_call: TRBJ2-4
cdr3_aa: CASSPTSGGAFTKNIQYF

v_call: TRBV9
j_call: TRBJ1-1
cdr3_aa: CASSRDINTEAFF

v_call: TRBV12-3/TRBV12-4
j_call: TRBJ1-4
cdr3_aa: CASSFGEKLFF

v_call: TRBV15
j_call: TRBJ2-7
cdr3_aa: CATSRDRGALEQYF

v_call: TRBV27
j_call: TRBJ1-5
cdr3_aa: CASSRTGTGSNQPQHF

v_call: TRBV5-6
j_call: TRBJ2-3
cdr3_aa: CASSFFSAGSGGAWDTQYF

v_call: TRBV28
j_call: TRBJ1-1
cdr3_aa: CASSFVTEAFF

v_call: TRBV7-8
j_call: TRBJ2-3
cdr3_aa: CASSFMVAADTQYF

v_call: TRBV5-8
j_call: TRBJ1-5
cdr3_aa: CASSRPLGGSNQPQHF

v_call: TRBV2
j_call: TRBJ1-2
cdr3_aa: CASSVNRGYGYTF

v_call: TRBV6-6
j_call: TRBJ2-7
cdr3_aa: CASSTGTATFGQYF

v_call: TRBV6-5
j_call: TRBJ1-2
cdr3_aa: CASSHLDIANYGYTF

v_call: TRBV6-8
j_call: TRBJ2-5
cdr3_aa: CASPFSGDQETQYF

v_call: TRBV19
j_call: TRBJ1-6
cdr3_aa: CASRGGWNSPLHF

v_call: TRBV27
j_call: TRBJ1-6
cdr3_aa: CATAPRGSYNSPLHF

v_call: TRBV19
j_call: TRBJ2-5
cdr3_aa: CASSMIRRGLQETQYF

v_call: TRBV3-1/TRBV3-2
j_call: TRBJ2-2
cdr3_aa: CASSSSTSGGALGTGELFF

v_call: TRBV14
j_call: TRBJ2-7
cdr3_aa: CASSQAGAGALEQYF

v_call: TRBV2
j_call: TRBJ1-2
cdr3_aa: CASSGQGNYGYTF

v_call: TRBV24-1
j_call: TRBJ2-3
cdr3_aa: CATSGPAVAGTDTQYF

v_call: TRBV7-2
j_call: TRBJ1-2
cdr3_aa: CASSLIGGAINYGYTF

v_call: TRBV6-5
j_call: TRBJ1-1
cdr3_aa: CASSYLQGANTEAFF